The T cell receptor beta chain under discussion was sequenced for a study of blood T cell repertoires in COVID-19. For the study at large: Samples taken during acute and convalescent COVID-19 were collected in the United States, Italy and Spain.

TCRdb's table, derived via immunoSEQ multiplex PCR, lists solely in-frame clones and lacks some. The table has fewer than 200,000 clones, 84% seen once; the top ten hold about 15%. This clone showed up just once. Sequences were obtained from PBMCs or T cells enriched from blood (not recorded which). This clonotype was obtained from a man aged 45-65 years who had recovered from COVID-19.

CDR3 region: CASKQKVSYNSPLHF. As DNA, the CDR3 is TGTGCCAGTAAACAGAAAGTCTCCTATAATTCACCCCTCCACTTT. The chain employs TRBV6-5 and TRBJ1-6; unclear D gene. This CDR3 has 15 residues. CDR1 is MNHEY and CDR2 is SVGAGI in the germline V gene. Trimming removed 9 bases from V and 0 bases from J, with 12 bases in between.